The present entry profiles one TCR beta chain with its context. The antigen is unknown. Libraries for TCR beta were made by quantitative 5'-RACE with molecular barcodes. TCRdb re-analysed the 5' RACE reads in MiXCR, keeping a single row per CDR3 protein. The data contain approximately 260,000 distinct CDR3 sequences, 15% to 20% of them seen just once; the ten biggest clones take up around 32%. The data belong to a study of CD8 T cells in ankylosing spondylitis. The study's findings and limits: Earlier studies detected some motif variants in reactive arthritis synovial fluid and blood.

J lost 4 bases, V lost 2 bases, and 30 bases had no gene match. Germline lookup yields CDR1 LNHDA and CDR2 SQIVND (reference sequence). The CDR3 totals 24 residues. The receptor's source is a male donor with ankylosing spondylitis or in good health (not recorded which). Source material: blood, either unsorted or a sorted T cell fraction (not recorded which). The chain uses TRBV19 and TRBJ2-2; 8 positions match TRBD2. CDR3 nucleotides: TGTGCCAGTAGTATACAATCGCAGGGCTTGTCTTTTTTTTTGCGGGAGGTCAGCACCGGGGAGCTGTTTTTT. Protein product: CASSIQSQGLSFFLREVSTGELFF.